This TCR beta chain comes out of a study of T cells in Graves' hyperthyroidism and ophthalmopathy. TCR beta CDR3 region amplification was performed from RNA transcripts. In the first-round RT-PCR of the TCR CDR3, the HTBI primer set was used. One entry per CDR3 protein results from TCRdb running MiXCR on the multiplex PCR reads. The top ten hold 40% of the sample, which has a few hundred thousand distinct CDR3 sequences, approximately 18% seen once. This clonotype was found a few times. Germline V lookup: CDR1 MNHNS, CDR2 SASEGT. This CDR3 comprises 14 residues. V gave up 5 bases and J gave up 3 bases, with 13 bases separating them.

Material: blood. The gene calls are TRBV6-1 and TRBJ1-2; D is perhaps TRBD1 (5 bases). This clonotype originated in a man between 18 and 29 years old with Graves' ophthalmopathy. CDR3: CASSKHGTDYGYTF. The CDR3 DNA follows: TGTGCCAGCAGTAAACACGGGACGGACTATGGCTACACCTTC.